A selection of T cell receptor beta chains follows, all from one sample in a study of radiotherapy plus CTLA-4 blockade in lung cancer. Method: immunoSEQ multiplex PCR; TCRdb's copy keeps in-frame clones and lacks some. The sample includes tens of thousands of clones, roughly 80% of them seen just once. The specimen comprised peripheral blood, sampled from a patient treated with radiotherapy plus ipilimumab. The receptors were gathered from a human donor with non-small cell lung cancer who had a complete response to radiotherapy plus ipilimumab. The CDR3 runs from the conserved cysteine through the conserved F or W. The D gene is left open where the match is weak. Only some rows state a clone size, as once, few, many or a class for expanded clones.

V gene	D gene	clone size	J gene	CDR3 protein	CDR3 DNA
TRBV9	TRBD1	-	TRBJ1-2	CASTPTGETYGYTF	TGTGCCAGCACTCCGACAGGGGAGACGTATGGCTACACCTTC
TRBV9	-	-	TRBJ2-6	CASSLLDSPYSGANVLTF	TGTGCCAGCAGCCTACTGGACAGCCCTTACTCTGGGGCCAACGTCCTGACTTTC
TRBV5-8	TRBD1	-	TRBJ1-5	CASSTGTGGLPQHF	TGTGCCAGCAGCACCGGGACAGGGGGCTTGCCCCAGCATTTT
TRBV7-9	-	once	TRBJ2-3	CASSQMKDPGFADTQYF	TGTGCCAGCAGCCAGATGAAGGACCCAGGGTTTGCAGATACGCAGTATTTT
TRBV7-2	-	-	TRBJ1-4	CASSPKTATNEKLFF	TGTGCCAGCAGCCCAAAGACAGCAACTAATGAAAAACTGTTTTTT
TRBV5-4	-	-	TRBJ2-2	CASSLDSFNGELFF	TGTGCCAGCAGCTTGGACTCGTTCAACGGGGAGCTGTTTTTT
TRBV10-1	-	-	TRBJ1-1	CASSEQQGNTEAFF	TGCGCCAGCAGCGAACAACAGGGGAACACTGAAGCTTTCTTT
TRBV10-3	TRBD1	few	TRBJ1-5	CAISEGQGNQPQHF	TGTGCCATCAGTGAGGGACAGGGCAATCAGCCCCAGCATTTT
TRBV4-3	TRBD1	-	TRBJ1-5	CASSLRQGDQPQHF	TGCGCCAGCAGCTTACGACAGGGGGATCAGCCCCAGCATTTT
TRBV5-1	-	-	TRBJ2-2	CASSLGRERGNTGELFF	TGCGCCAGCAGCTTGGGGCGCGAGAGAGGGAACACCGGGGAGCTGTTTTTT
TRBV19	-	-	TRBJ2-5	CASSISETQYF	TGTGCCAGTAGTATTTCGGAGACCCAGTACTTC
TRBV27	-	-	TRBJ2-2	CASSPRNTGELFF	TGTGCCAGCAGTCCTAGGAACACCGGGGAGCTGTTTTTT
TRBV7-9	TRBD1	once	TRBJ2-7	CASSRQGGNYEQYF	TGTGCCAGCAGTCGACAGGGGGGGAACTACGAGCAGTACTTC
TRBV4-3	-	-	TRBJ1-1	CASRQAMGQQNTEAFF	TGCGCCAGCAGACAAGCTATGGGGCAACAGAACACTGAAGCTTTCTTT
TRBV7-9	-	-	TRBJ2-3	CASSLLHF	TGTGCCAGCAGCCTACTCCATTTT
TRBV30	-	-	TRBJ1-2	CAWSTERTSGGYTF	TGTGCCTGGAGTACCGAGAGGACATCGGGTGGCTACACCTTC
TRBV5-1	-	once	TRBJ2-2	CASSLDRGTGELFF	TGCGCCAGCAGCTTGGATCGGGGCACCGGGGAGCTGTTTTTT
TRBV25-1	-	-	TRBJ1-1	CASSPQGRGRDTEAFF	TGTGCCAGCAGCCCTCAGGGGAGGGGAAGGGACACTGAAGCTTTCTTT
TRBV7-2	TRBD2	-	TRBJ2-3	CASSPGGLAGTDTQYF	TGTGCCAGCAGCCCCGGGGGACTAGCGGGCACAGATACGCAGTATTTT
TRBV11-2	TRBD1	-	TRBJ2-3	CASSLVGGAADTQYF	TGTGCCAGCAGCTTAGTAGGGGGCGCGGCAGATACGCAGTATTTT
TRBV2	TRBD2	-	TRBJ2-3	CASSGVVAGADTQYF	TGTGCCAGCAGTGGGGTGGTAGCGGGAGCAGATACGCAGTATTTT
TRBV7-2	-	-	TRBJ2-1	CASSWDMNNEQFF	TGTGCCAGCAGCTGGGACATGAACAATGAGCAGTTCTTC
TRBV10-2	TRBD1	-	TRBJ1-5	CASRQGLGQPQHF	TGCGCCAGCAGACAGGGGTTGGGACAGCCCCAGCATTTT
TRBV7-2	-	-	TRBJ2-7	CASSFFTFSEQYF	TGTGCCAGCAGCTTTTTCACGTTTAGCGAGCAGTACTTC
TRBV19	TRBD2	few	TRBJ2-1	CASSTWGRTSGYNEQFF	TGTGCCAGTAGTACCTGGGGGCGGACTAGCGGCTACAATGAGCAGTTCTTC